These T cell receptor beta chains were read from a single sample in a study of blood T cell repertoires in COVID-19. The assay was immunoSEQ multiplex PCR, and TCRdb's table has in-frame clones only and misses some. This table holds about 100,000 clones, about 90% found once. Sequenced: peripheral blood. These receptors all stem from a man between 25 and 39 years old in a cohort sampled during active COVID-19. The CDR3 runs from the conserved cysteine through the conserved F or W. The D gene is left open where the match is weak. A clone size is listed for some rows: how often the clone was seen (once, few, many), or a class if it is expanded.

size	length	V	J	D	CDR3	DNA
-	17	TRBV7-2	TRBJ2-3	TRBD2	CASSSDLSSGGRDTQYF	TGTGCCAGCAGTTCAGACCTTTCTAGCGGGGGGAGGGATACGCAGTATTTT
-	13	TRBV28	TRBJ1-2	-	CASSSTGSKGYTF	TGTGCCAGCAGTTCTACAGGGTCGAAAGGCTACACCTTC
once	14	TRBV7-2	TRBJ1-2	TRBD1	CASSPDRGGYGYTF	TGTGCCAGCAGCCCAGACAGGGGGGGTTATGGCTACACCTTC
-	15	TRBV5-6	TRBJ1-2	TRBD1	CASSLGQGEYYGYTF	TGTGCCAGCAGCCTCGGACAGGGGGAGTACTATGGCTACACCTTC
-	13	TRBV3-1/TRBV3-2	TRBJ2-2	-	CASRNRVTGELFF	TGTGCCAGCAGAAACAGGGTCACCGGGGAGCTGTTTTTT
-	15	TRBV30	TRBJ2-3	-	CAWSELADMADTQYF	TGTGCCTGGAGCGAACTGGCGGATATGGCAGATACGCAGTATTTT
-	14	TRBV18	TRBJ1-5	-	CASSPQGGRQPQHF	TGTGCCAGCTCACCCCAGGGAGGCCGTCAGCCCCAGCATTTT
-	13	TRBV5-1	TRBJ2-1	-	CASSLARGNEQFF	TGCGCCAGCAGCTTGGCCCGGGGAAATGAGCAGTTCTTC
-	15	TRBV4-3	TRBJ2-2	-	CASSQNRANTGELFF	TGCGCCAGCAGCCAAAACCGAGCGAACACCGGGGAGCTGTTTTTT
-	14	TRBV30	TRBJ1-1	TRBD1	CAWSVRPGGTEAFF	TGTGCCTGGAGTGTACGGCCAGGGGGGACTGAAGCTTTCTTT
-	13	TRBV7-9	TRBJ2-7	TRBD2	CASSLSGTYEQYF	TGTGCCAGCAGCTTAAGCGGGACCTACGAGCAGTACTTC
-	12	TRBV6-5	TRBJ2-1	TRBD2	CASWRGNNEQFF	TGTGCCAGCTGGCGGGGGAATAATGAGCAGTTCTTC
-	18	TRBV11-1	TRBJ2-1	-	CASSLALSSGSSYNEQFF	TGTGCCAGCAGCTTAGCCCTCAGTAGCGGAAGCTCCTACAATGAGCAGTTCTTC
-	18	TRBV19	TRBJ1-4	TRBD1	CASSRNGQGGTTNEKLFF	TGTGCCAGTAGCAGGAATGGACAGGGAGGAACGACTAATGAAAAACTGTTTTTT
few	13	TRBV11-1	TRBJ1-5	-	CASSLGGHQPQHF	TGTGCCAGCAGCCTCGGCGGCCATCAGCCCCAGCATTTT
-	17	TRBV24-1	TRBJ2-3	TRBD2	CATSDWTSGGGTDTQYF	TGTGCCACCAGTGATTGGACTAGCGGGGGAGGGACAGATACGCAGTATTTT
-	16	TRBV24-1	TRBJ2-1	TRBD1	CATSDPGQGRYNEQFF	TGTGCCACCAGTGACCCCGGACAGGGTCGGTACAATGAGCAGTTCTTC
-	15	TRBV11-3	TRBJ2-1	-	CASSLESGFGNEQFF	TGTGCCAGCAGCTTAGAGAGTGGCTTCGGGAATGAGCAGTTCTTC
once	12	TRBV13	TRBJ2-1	TRBD2	CASRWEGIEQFF	TGTGCCAGCAGGTGGGAGGGAATCGAGCAGTTCTTC
-	13	TRBV10-1	TRBJ2-1	TRBD2	CASSLAGGYEQFF	TGCGCCAGCAGTCTCGCGGGGGGGTATGAGCAGTTCTTC
-	13	TRBV6-5	TRBJ1-2	-	CASRNRQNYGYTF	TGTGCCAGCAGGAACAGGCAAAACTATGGCTACACCTTC
-	17	TRBV2	TRBJ1-6	TRBD1	CASSEDSGGLVNSPLHF	TGTGCCAGCAGTGAAGACTCAGGGGGCTTAGTGAATTCACCCCTCCACTTT
-	15	TRBV7-8	TRBJ2-7	-	CASSPQGTRAYEQYF	TGTGCCAGCAGCCCCCAGGGGACAAGGGCCTACGAGCAGTACTTC
-	13	TRBV7-3	TRBJ2-2	-	CASSPLAGGELFF	TGTGCCAGCAGCCCCCTCGCCGGCGGGGAGCTGTTTTTT
-	12	TRBV7-2	TRBJ1-2	TRBD1	CASSAGGYGYTF	TGTGCCAGCAGCGCAGGGGGCTATGGCTACACCTTC
-	15	TRBV5-6	TRBJ1-2	-	CASSLQGNRHYGYTF	TGTGCCAGCAGCTTGCAGGGTAACCGGCACTATGGCTACACCTTC
-	13	TRBV10-2	TRBJ2-3	-	CATGLSRADTQYF	TGCGCCACTGGACTAAGTCGCGCAGATACGCAGTATTTT
-	18	TRBV5-1	TRBJ1-1	TRBD1	CASSLLGGTGGTNTEAFF	TGCGCCAGCAGCTTATTGGGCGGGACAGGGGGGACCAACACTGAAGCTTTCTTT
-	15	TRBV20-1	TRBJ2-5	TRBD2	CSASRLAGGEETQYF	TGCAGTGCTAGTCGTCTAGCGGGGGGGGAGGAGACCCAGTACTTC
-	15	TRBV19	TRBJ1-2	TRBD1	CASSPGQGRSYGYTF	TGTGCCAGTAGTCCCGGACAGGGGAGAAGCTATGGCTACACCTTC
-	15	TRBV7-2	TRBJ2-7	-	CASSLAPGVSYEQYF	TGTGCCAGCAGCTTAGCTCCAGGGGTCTCCTACGAGCAGTACTTC
-	18	TRBV2	TRBJ2-1	TRBD2	CASSEAPPTSGLYNEQFF	TGTGCCAGCAGTGAAGCGCCCCCGACTAGCGGGCTCTACAATGAGCAGTTCTTC
-	12	TRBV5-6	TRBJ2-7	-	CASSLGDFEQYF	TGTGCCAGCAGCTTGGGGGACTTCGAGCAGTACTTC
-	17	TRBV7-7	TRBJ2-5	TRBD1	CASSRGQTLFPEETQYF	TGTGCCAGCAGCAGGGGACAGACTTTATTCCCCGAAGAGACCCAGTACTTC
-	14	TRBV27	TRBJ1-6	-	CASSSRVFGSPLHF	TGTGCCAGCAGTTCCAGGGTTTTTGGTTCACCCCTCCACTTT
-	14	TRBV5-3	TRBJ2-7	-	CARRGWDSTYEQYF	TGTGCCAGAAGGGGGTGGGACTCAACCTACGAGCAGTACTTC
once	13	TRBV29-1	TRBJ1-1	-	CSVWGSPNTEAFF	TGCAGCGTCTGGGGCAGCCCGAACACTGAAGCTTTCTTT
few	15	TRBV10-3	TRBJ1-3	-	CAISAFTKRGNTIYF	TGTGCCATCAGTGCGTTTACAAAACGTGGAAACACCATATATTTT
few	13	TRBV11-2	TRBJ1-5	-	CASSTQQGQPQHF	TGTGCCAGCAGCACCCAACAGGGTCAGCCCCAGCATTTT
-	12	TRBV7-8	TRBJ2-1	TRBD1	CASSDRGDEQFF	TGTGCCAGCAGCGACAGGGGGGATGAGCAGTTCTTC
-	16	TRBV5-6	TRBJ2-3	-	CASRPRAQGGTDTQYF	TGTGCCAGCAGACCCCGTGCGCAGGGAGGAACAGATACGCAGTATTTT
-	15	TRBV7-2	TRBJ2-1	TRBD2	CASSFSSGSYNEQFF	TGTGCCAGCAGCTTTTCTAGCGGCTCCTACAATGAGCAGTTCTTC